These T cell receptor beta chains were read from a single sample in a study of blood T cells in healthy people across ages. Using its own MiXCR run on the 5' RACE reads, TCRdb lists one record per CDR3 protein. The sample has around 870,000 distinct CDR3 sequences, under 30% seen once. Sequenced: blood. The receptors derive from a woman older than 75 in good health. The CDR3 runs from the conserved cysteine through the conserved F or W. Each record gives: clone size, V gene, D gene, CDR3 length, J gene, CDR3 protein, CDR3 DNA. The D gene is left open where the match is weak. Not all rows give a size; the values are once, few, many and, for expanded clones, a class.

size: NA
V: TRBV28
D: TRBD2
length: 15
J: TRBJ2-2
CDR3: CASTETSVSTGELFF
DNA: TGTGCCAGCACCGAGACTAGCGTCTCTACCGGGGAGCTGTTTTTT

size: many
V: TRBV20-1
D: NA
length: 12
J: TRBJ2-1
CDR3: CSAGGLYNEQFF
DNA: TGCAGTGCTGGAGGGTTGTACAATGAGCAGTTCTTC

size: many
V: TRBV27
D: NA
length: 18
J: TRBJ2-6
CDR3: CASSLSGQDRSGANVLTF
DNA: TGTGCCAGCAGTTTATCGGGCCAGGACCGCTCTGGGGCCAACGTCCTGACTTTC

size: NA
V: TRBV20-1
D: TRBD2
length: 14
J: TRBJ2-3
CDR3: CSATQGGRTDTQYF
DNA: TGCAGTGCTACCCAAGGCGGGAGAACAGATACGCAGTATTTT

size: many
V: TRBV14
D: TRBD2
length: 14
J: TRBJ2-7
CDR3: CASSRERGSYEQYF
DNA: TGTGCCAGCAGCCGTGAGCGGGGCTCCTACGAGCAGTACTTC

size: many
V: TRBV20-1
D: NA
length: 13
J: TRBJ2-5
CDR3: CSAAVGPQETQYF
DNA: TGCAGTGCTGCTGTGGGGCCTCAAGAGACCCAGTACTTC

size: many
V: TRBV4-2
D: TRBD2
length: 16
J: TRBJ2-3
CDR3: CASSPGLAGAPGTQYF
DNA: TGTGCCAGCAGCCCCGGACTAGCGGGGGCCCCTGGTACGCAGTATTTT

size: few
V: TRBV2
D: TRBD1
length: 16
J: TRBJ1-3
CDR3: CASSTGQATSGNTIYF
DNA: TGTGCCAGCAGTACGGGACAGGCGACCTCTGGAAACACCATATATTTT

size: NA
V: TRBV15
D: NA
length: 12
J: TRBJ2-5
CDR3: CATSRDIETQYF
DNA: TGTGCCACCAGCAGAGATATAGAGACCCAGTACTTC

size: many
V: TRBV3-1
D: NA
length: 16
J: TRBJ2-7
CDR3: CASSRNPDPGAYEQYF
DNA: TGTGCCAGCAGCCGAAACCCAGACCCGGGGGCCTACGAGCAGTACTTC

size: NA
V: TRBV12-3/TRBV12-4
D: TRBD2
length: 19
J: TRBJ2-3
CDR3: CASSSNSISSGGSADTQYF
DNA: TGTGCCAGCAGCTCCAATTCGATTTCTAGCGGGGGGAGCGCAGATACGCAGTATTTT

size: many
V: TRBV7-2
D: TRBD2
length: 18
J: TRBJ2-3
CDR3: CASTLRGASGGSADTQYF
DNA: TGTGCCAGCACCCTTAGGGGGGCTAGCGGGGGGTCGGCAGATACGCAGTATTTT

size: many
V: TRBV9
D: NA
length: 15
J: TRBJ2-5
CDR3: CASSALDSLGETQYF
DNA: TGTGCCAGCAGCGCCTTGGACAGTCTGGGGGAGACCCAGTACTTC

size: NA
V: TRBV7-9
D: NA
length: 15
J: TRBJ2-7
CDR3: CASSLNGGRPYEQYF
DNA: TGTGCCAGCAGCTTAAATGGCGGCAGACCCTACGAGCAGTACTTC

size: NA
V: TRBV9
D: TRBD2
length: 16
J: TRBJ2-2
CDR3: CASSVEGSGGTGELFF
DNA: TGTGCCAGCAGCGTAGAAGGTAGCGGGGGGACCGGGGAGCTGTTTTTT

size: NA
V: TRBV12-3/TRBV12-4
D: NA
length: 13
J: TRBJ2-1
CDR3: CASRLGGGETQFF
DNA: TGTGCCAGCAGGCTTGGAGGGGGAGAGACCCAGTTCTTC

size: NA
V: TRBV7-2
D: TRBD2
length: 16
J: TRBJ2-1
CDR3: CASSLRTGLAGNEQFF
DNA: TGTGCCAGCAGCTTAAGGACGGGACTAGCGGGAAATGAGCAGTTCTTC

size: few
V: TRBV28
D: NA
length: 17
J: TRBJ2-1
CDR3: CASSPGEGGWSYNEQFF
DNA: TGTGCCAGCAGTCCAGGGGAGGGAGGATGGTCCTACAATGAGCAGTTCTTC

size: few
V: TRBV6-6
D: TRBD1
length: 14
J: TRBJ1-1
CDR3: CASRGQGAVSEAFF
DNA: TGTGCCAGCAGAGGACAGGGGGCTGTGAGTGAAGCTTTCTTT

size: NA
V: TRBV15
D: NA
length: 15
J: TRBJ1-6
CDR3: CATRRGSSYNSPLHF
DNA: TGTGCCACCAGGCGTGGCAGCTCCTATAATTCACCCCTCCACTTT

size: many
V: TRBV7-9
D: NA
length: 13
J: TRBJ2-7
CDR3: CASSFGGGSEQYF
DNA: TGTGCCAGCAGCTTCGGAGGGGGCAGCGAGCAGTACTTC

size: NA
V: TRBV6-4
D: TRBD1
length: 18
J: TRBJ2-3
CDR3: CASSDSFRRDRGPDTQYF
DNA: TGTGCCAGCAGTGACTCCTTCCGCCGGGACAGGGGGCCCGATACGCAGTATTTT

size: NA
V: TRBV11-2
D: NA
length: 16
J: TRBJ2-1
CDR3: CASSLGLAASYNEQFF
DNA: TGTGCCAGCAGCTTAGGGTTAGCGGCCTCCTACAATGAGCAGTTCTTC

size: NA
V: TRBV3-1
D: TRBD1
length: 13
J: TRBJ1-2
CDR3: CANSLRQGNGYTF
DNA: TGTGCCAACAGCCTGCGACAGGGTAACGGCTACACCTTC

size: many
V: TRBV29-1
D: TRBD2
length: 12
J: TRBJ2-1
CDR3: CSVVRGGTPQFF
DNA: TGCAGCGTTGTGCGGGGGGGCACACCGCAGTTCTTC

size: few
V: TRBV5-1
D: TRBD1
length: 17
J: TRBJ1-2
CDR3: CAGSLEAGTGPIFGYTF
DNA: TGCGCCGGCAGCTTGGAAGCTGGGACAGGACCGATTTTTGGCTACACCTTC

size: NA
V: TRBV7-2
D: NA
length: 12
J: TRBJ2-1
CDR3: CASSLRVGTQFF
DNA: TGTGCCAGCAGCTTAAGGGTGGGGACCCAGTTCTTC